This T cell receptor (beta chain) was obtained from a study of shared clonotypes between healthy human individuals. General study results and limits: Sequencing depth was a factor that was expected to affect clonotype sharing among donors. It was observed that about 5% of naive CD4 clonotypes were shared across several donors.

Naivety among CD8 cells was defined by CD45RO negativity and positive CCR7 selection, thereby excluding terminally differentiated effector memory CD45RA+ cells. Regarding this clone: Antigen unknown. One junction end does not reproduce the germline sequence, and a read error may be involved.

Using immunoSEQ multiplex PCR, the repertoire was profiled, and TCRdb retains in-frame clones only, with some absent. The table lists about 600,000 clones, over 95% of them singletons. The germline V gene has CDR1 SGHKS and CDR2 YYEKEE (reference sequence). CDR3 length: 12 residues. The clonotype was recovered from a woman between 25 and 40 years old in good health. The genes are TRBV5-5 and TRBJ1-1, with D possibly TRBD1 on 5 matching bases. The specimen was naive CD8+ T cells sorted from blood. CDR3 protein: CASSHGTADAFF. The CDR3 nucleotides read TGTGCCAGCAGCCACGGGACGGCTGACGCTTTCTTT.